This T cell receptor (beta chain) was documented in a study of T cells in localized non-small cell lung cancer. Findings and limits, study-wide: The appearance of a median about 62 of the top 100 tumor clones was seen in adjacent lung. Heterogeneity remains possible because sequencing was limited to only one tumor region. Tumor showed lower T cell clonality than uninvolved adjacent lung, where it was highest. A raised T cell density in blood coincided with lengthier overall survival.

The germline V gene encodes CDR1 SGDLS and CDR2 YYNGEE. The V end lost 4 bases, the J end lost 9 bases, and 14 bases lay between the germline ends. The CDR3 spans 13 residues. The table came from immunoSEQ multiplex PCR; TCRdb's copy has only in-frame clones and leaves some out. The sample carries tens of thousands of clones, 86% recorded once. With respect to this clone: Its antigen is still unknown.

The material was peripheral blood, obtained before any cancer treatment. The receptor comes from a woman between 18 and 50 years old with stage III lung adenocarcinoma. The chain couples TRBV9 to TRBJ1-3; D not certain. The CDR3 here is CASSQSTEGTIYF. The CDR3 DNA sequence: TGTGCCAGCAGCCAATCCACCGAGGGCACCATATATTTT.